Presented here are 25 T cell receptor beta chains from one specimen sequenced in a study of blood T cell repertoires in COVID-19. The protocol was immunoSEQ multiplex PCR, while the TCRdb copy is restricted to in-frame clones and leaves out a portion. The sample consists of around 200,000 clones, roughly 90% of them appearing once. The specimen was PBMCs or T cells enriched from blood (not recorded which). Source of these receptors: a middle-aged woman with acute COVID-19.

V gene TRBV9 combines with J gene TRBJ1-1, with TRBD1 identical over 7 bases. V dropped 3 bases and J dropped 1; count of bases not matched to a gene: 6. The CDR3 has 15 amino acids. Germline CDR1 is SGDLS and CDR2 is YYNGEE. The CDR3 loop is CASSANRDRNTEAFF. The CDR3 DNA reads TGTGCCAGCAGCGCTAACCGGGACAGGAACACTGAAGCTTTCTTT. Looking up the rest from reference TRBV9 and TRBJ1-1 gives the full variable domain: DSGVTQTPKHLITATGQRVTLRCSPRSGDLSVYWYQQSLDQGLQFLIQYYNGEERAKGNILERFSAQQFPDLHSELNLSSLELGDSALYFCASSANRDRNTEAFFGQGTRLTVV.

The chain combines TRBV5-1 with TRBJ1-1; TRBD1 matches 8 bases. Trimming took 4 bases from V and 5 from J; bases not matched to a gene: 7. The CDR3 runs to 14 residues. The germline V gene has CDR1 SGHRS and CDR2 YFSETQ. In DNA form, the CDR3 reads TGCGCCAGCAGCCATACAGGGGGACGAACTGAAGCTTTCTTT. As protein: CASSHTGGRTEAFF.

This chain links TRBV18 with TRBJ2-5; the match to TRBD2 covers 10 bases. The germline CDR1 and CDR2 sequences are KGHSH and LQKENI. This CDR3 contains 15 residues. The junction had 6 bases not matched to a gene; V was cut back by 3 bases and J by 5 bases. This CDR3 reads CASSPASGGRETQYF. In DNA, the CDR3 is TGTGCCAGCTCACCTGCTAGCGGGGGTCGGGAGACCCAGTACTTC.

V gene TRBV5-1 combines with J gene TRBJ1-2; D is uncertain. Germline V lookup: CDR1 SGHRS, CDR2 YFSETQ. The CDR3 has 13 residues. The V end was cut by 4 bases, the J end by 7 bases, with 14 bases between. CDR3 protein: CASSLDRSGGYTF. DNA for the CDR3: TGCGCCAGCAGCCTGGATCGTTCGGGTGGCTACACCTTC.

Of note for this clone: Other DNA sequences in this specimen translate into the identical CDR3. The CDR3 nucleotides read TGCGCCAGCAGCTTGACAGCTAACTATGGCTACACCTTC. This gives the protein CASSLTANYGYTF. The chain is built from TRBV5-1 and TRBJ1-2; no reliable D call. V lost 1 base and J 0 bases, leaving 4 bases between the germline ends. Germline V gives CDR1 SGHRS, CDR2 YFSETQ. The CDR3 has 13 amino acids.

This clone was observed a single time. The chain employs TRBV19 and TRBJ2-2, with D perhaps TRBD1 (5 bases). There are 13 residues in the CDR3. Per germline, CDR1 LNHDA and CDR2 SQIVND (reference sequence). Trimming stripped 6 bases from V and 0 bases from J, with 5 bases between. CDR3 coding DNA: TGTGCCAGTAGGACAGCGAACACCGGGGAGCTGTTTTTT. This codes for CASRTANTGELFF.

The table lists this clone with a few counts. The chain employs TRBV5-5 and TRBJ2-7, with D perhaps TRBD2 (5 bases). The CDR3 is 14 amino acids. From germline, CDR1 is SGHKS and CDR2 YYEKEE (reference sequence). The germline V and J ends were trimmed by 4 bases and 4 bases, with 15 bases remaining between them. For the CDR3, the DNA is TGTGCCAGCAGCGCGGACTGGGGTGGTTACGAGCAGTACGTC. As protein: CASSADWGGYEQYV.

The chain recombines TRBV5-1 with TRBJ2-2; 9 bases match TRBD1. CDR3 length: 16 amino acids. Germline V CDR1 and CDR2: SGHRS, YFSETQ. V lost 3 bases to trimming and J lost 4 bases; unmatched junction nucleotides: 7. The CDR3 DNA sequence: TGCGCCAGCAGCTCATCCGGGACAGGGTCCACCGGGGAGCTGTTTTTT. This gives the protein CASSSSGTGSTGELFF.

The CDR3 nucleotides read TGCGCCAGCAGCATCTGGCCCCAGGGGACGTACGAGCAGTACTTC. As protein: CASSIWPQGTYEQYF. V usage is TRBV4-3 and J usage is TRBJ2-7; a possible D gene is TRBD1 (6 bases). Germline V gene lookup returns CDR1 LGHNA and CDR2 YSLEER. This CDR3 has 15 residues. V was pared by 5 bases and J by 4 bases, with 18 bases between.

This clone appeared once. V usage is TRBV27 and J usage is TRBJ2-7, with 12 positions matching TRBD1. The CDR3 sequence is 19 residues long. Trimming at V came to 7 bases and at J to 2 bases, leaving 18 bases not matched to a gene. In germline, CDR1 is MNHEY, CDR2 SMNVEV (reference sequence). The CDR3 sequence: CASTKSKTPGTGGTYEQYF. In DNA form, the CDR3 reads TGTGCCAGCACCAAATCAAAAACCCCCGGGACAGGGGGCACCTACGAGCAGTACTTC.

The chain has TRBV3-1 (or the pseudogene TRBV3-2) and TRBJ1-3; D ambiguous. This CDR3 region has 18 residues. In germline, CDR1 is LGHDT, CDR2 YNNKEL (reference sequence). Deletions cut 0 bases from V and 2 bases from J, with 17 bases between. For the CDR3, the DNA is TGTGCCAGCAGCCAAGATCACCCCGCGCTGGAGGCTGGAAACACCATATATTTT. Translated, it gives CASSQDHPALEAGNTIYF.

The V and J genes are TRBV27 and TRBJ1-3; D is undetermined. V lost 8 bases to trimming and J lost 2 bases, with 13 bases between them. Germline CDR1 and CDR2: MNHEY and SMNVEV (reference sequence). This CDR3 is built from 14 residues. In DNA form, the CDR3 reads TGTGCCAGCCCCGAAGGTAGCCCTGGAAACACCATATATTTT. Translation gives CASPEGSPGNTIYF.

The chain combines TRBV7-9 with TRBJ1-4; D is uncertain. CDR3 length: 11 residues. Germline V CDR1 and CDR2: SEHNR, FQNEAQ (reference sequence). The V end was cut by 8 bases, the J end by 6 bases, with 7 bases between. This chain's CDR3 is CASENYEKLFF. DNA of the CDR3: TGTGCCAGCGAAAACTATGAAAAACTGTTTTTT.

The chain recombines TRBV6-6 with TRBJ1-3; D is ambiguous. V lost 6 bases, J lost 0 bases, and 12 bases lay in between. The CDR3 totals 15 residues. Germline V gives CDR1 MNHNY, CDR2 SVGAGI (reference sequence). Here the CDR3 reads CASRGVTHSGNTIYF. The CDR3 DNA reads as TGTGCCAGCAGGGGAGTGACGCACTCTGGAAACACCATATATTTT.

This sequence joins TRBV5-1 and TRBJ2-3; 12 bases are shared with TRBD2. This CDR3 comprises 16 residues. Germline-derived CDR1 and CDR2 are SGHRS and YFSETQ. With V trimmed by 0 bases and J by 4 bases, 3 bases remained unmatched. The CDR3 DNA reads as TGCGCCAGCAGCTTGGTGCTAGCGGGGGGGCCAGATACGCAGTATTTT. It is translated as CASSLVLAGGPDTQYF.

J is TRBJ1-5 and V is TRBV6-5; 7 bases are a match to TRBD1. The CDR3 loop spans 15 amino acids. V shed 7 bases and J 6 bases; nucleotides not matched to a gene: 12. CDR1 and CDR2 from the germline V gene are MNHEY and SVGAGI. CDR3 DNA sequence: TGTGCCAGCAATGGAGGGGTTGGGACAGTTCAGCCCCAGCATTTT. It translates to CASNGGVGTVQPQHF.

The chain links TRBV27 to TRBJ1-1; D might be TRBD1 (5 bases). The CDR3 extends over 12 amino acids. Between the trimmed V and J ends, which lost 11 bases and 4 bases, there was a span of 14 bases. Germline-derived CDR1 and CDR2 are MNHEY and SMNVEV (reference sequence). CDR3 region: CASGQRSTEAFF. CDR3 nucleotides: TGTGCCTCCGGACAAAGGAGCACTGAAGCTTTCTTT.

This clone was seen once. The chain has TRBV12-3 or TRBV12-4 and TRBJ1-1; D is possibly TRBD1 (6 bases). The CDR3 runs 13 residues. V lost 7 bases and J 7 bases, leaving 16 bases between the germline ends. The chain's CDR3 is CASTSPGVNEAFF. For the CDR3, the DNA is TGTGCCAGCACCTCTCCAGGGGTGAATGAAGCTTTCTTT.

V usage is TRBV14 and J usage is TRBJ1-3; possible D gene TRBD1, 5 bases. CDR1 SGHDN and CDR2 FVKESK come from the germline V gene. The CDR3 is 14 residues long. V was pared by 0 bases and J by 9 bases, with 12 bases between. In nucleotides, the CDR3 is TGTGCCAGCAGCCAAGATCAGGGAGCGGGCACCATATATTTT. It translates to CASSQDQGAGTIYF.

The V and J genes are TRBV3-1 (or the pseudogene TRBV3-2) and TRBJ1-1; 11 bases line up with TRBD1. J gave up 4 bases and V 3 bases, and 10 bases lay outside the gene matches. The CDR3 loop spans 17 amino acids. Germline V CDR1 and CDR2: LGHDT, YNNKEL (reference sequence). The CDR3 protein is CASSHTGTGGGRTEAFF. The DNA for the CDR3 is TGTGCCAGCAGCCACACCGGGACAGGGGGGGGACGCACTGAAGCTTTCTTT.

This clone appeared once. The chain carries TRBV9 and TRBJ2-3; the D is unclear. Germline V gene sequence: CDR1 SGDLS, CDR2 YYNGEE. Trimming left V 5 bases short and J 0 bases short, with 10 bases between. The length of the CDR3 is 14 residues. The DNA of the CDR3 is TGTGCCAGCAGTGGGTGGGCTAGCACAGATACGCAGTATTTT. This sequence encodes CASSGWASTDTQYF.

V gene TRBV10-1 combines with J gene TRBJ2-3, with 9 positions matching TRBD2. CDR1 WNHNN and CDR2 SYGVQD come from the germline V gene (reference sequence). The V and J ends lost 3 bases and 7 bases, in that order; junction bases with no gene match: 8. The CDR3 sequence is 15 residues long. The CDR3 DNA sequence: TGCGCCAGCAGTGACCCTGGCGGGGGGGCATATACGCAGTATTTT. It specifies CASSDPGGGAYTQYF.

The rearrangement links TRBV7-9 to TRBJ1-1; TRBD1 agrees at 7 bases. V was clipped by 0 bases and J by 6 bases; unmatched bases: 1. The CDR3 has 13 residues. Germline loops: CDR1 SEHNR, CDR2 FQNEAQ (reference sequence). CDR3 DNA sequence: TGTGCCAGCAGCTTAGCAGGGGGCTCTGAAGCTTTCTTT. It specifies CASSLAGGSEAFF.

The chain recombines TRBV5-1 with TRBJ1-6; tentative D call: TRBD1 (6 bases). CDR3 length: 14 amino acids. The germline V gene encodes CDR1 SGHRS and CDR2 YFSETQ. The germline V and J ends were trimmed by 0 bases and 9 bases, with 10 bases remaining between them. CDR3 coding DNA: TGCGCCAGCAGCTTGGTTCAGGGGAGTTCACCCCTCCACTTT. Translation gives CASSLVQGSSPLHF.

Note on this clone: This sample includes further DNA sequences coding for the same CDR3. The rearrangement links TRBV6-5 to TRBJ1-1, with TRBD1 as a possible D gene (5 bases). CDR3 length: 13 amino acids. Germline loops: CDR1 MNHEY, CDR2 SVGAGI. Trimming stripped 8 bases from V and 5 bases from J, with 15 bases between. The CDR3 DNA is TGTGCCAGCCGACCGGCAGGGCGGACTGAAGCTTTCTTT. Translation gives CASRPAGRTEAFF.